This T cell receptor (beta chain) was obtained from a study of OX40 agonist ivuxolimab in advanced cancers. Method: immunoSEQ multiplex PCR; TCRdb's copy keeps in-frame clones and lacks some. The table lists 44,000 or so clones, approximately 91% of them singletons. Germline V gene data show CDR1 as MNHEY and CDR2 as SMNVEV (reference sequence). The CDR3 contains 15 residues. The V and J ends lost 2 bases and 3 bases, in that order; junction bases with no gene match: 3. The input for sequencing was CD4+ or CD8+ T cells sorted from blood, taken in a trial of the OX40 agonist ivuxolimab. The receptor was derived from an adult with an advanced solid tumor such as melanoma, head and neck, liver or kidney cancer. This chain joins TRBV27 and TRBJ2-7; 11 bases fit TRBD2. CDR3 in DNA: TGTGCCAGCAGTTTACGACTAGCGGGGTACTACGAGCAGTACTTC. It specifies CASSLRLAGYYEQYF.